This T cell receptor beta chain came from a study of blood T cell repertoires in COVID-19. Study at large: The origin of the acute and convalescent COVID-19 samples was the United States, Italy and Spain. Nucleic acid was either cDNA or gDNA, and it came from T cells, B-cell-depleted T cells, or PBMCs.

In the source study's methods: Quantification of nucleated cells was approximated via reference gene primer amplification. Libraries were prepared by immunoSEQ multiplex PCR; TCRdb keeps only in-frame clonotypes and omits some of them. That table supplies the V and J calls and clone size; D and trimming were determined from the DNA. The data hold about 110,000 clones, with 75% to 90% observed a single time. CDR1 is SEHNR and CDR2 is FQNEAQ in the germline V gene (reference sequence). The CDR3 totals 15 residues. The ends lost 3 bases at V and 10 bases at J; junction bases unmatched: 10. The chain employs TRBV7-9 and TRBJ2-1, with 9 bases matching TRBD2. This TCR derives from a woman between 45 and 65 years old with acute or convalescent COVID-19. The sequencing sample was made of peripheral blood. CDR3 residues: CASSLRAGGLGEQFF. In nucleotides, the CDR3 is TGTGCCAGCAGCTTGAGAGCGGGGGGCCTGGGAGAGCAGTTCTTC. Supplemented by reference TRBV7-9 and TRBJ2-1, the full variable domain reads DTGVSQNPRHKITKRGQNVTFRCDPISEHNRLYWYRQTLGQGPEFLTYFQNEAQLEKSRLLSDRFSAERPKGSFSTLEIQRTEQGDSAMYLCASSLRAGGLGEQFFGPGTRLTVL.